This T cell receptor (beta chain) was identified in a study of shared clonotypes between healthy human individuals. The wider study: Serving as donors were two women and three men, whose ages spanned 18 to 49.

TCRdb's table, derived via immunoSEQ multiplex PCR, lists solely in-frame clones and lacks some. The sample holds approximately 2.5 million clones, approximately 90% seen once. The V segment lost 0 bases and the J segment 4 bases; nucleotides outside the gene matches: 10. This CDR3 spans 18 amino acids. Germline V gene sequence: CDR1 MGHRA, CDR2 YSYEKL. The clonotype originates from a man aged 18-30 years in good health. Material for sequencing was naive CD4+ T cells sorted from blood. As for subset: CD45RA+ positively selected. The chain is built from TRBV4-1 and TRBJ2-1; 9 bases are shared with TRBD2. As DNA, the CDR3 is TGCGCCAGCAGCCAAGAAGAGTGGACTAGCGCGACTTACAATGAGCAGTTCTTC. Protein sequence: CASSQEEWTSATYNEQFF.